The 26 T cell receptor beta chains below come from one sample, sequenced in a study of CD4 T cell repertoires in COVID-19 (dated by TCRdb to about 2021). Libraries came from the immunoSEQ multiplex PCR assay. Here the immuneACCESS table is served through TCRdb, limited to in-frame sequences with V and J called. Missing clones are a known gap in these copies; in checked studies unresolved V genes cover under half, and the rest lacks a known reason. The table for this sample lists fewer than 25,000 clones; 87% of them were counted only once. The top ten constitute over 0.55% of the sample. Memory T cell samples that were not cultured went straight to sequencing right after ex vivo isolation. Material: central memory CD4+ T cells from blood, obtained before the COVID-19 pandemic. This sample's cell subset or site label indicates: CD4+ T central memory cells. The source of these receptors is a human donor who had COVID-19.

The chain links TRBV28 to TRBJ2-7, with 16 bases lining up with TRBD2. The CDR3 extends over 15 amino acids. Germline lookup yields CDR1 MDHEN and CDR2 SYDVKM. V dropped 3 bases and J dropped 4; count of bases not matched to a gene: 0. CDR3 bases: TGTGCCAGCAGTTTGGGACTAGCGGGGGGGTACGAGCAGTACTTC. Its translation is CASSLGLAGGYEQYF.

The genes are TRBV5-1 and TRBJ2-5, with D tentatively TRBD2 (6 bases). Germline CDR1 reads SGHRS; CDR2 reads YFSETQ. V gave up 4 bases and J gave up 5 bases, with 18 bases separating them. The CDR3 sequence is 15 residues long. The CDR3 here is CASSPAGGETETQYF. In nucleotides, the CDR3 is TGCGCCAGCAGCCCCGCAGGAGGGGAAACTGAGACCCAGTACTTC.

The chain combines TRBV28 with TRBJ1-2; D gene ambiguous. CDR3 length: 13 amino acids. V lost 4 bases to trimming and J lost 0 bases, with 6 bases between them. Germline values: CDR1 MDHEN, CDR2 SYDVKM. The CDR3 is CASSWGANYGYTF. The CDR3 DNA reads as TGTGCCAGCAGTTGGGGAGCTAACTATGGCTACACCTTC.

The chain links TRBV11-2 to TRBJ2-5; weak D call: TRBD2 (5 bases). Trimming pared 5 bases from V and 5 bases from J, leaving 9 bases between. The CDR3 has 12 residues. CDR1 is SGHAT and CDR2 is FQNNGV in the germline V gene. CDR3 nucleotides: TGTGCCAGCAGCCCTCAGCGGGAGACCCAGTACTTC. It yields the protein CASSPQRETQYF.

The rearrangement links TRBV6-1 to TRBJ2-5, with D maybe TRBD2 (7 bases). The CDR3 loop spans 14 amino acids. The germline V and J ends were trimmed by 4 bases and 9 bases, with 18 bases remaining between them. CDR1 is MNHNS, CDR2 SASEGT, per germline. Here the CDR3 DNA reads TGTGCCAGCAGTGTGGGAGGGGGGCGAGGATCCCAGTACTTC. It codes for CASSVGGGRGSQYF.

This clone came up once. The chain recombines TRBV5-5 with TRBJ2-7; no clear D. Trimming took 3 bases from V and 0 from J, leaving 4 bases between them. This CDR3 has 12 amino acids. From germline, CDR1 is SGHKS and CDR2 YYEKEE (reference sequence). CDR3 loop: CASSWSSYEQYF. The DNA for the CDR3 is TGTGCCAGCAGCTGGAGCTCCTACGAGCAGTACTTC.

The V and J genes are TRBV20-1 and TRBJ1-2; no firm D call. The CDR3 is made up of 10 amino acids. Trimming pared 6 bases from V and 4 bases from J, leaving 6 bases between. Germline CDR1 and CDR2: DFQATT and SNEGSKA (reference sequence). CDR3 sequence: CSALSYGYTF. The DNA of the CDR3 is TGCAGTGCCCTGTCCTATGGCTACACCTTC.

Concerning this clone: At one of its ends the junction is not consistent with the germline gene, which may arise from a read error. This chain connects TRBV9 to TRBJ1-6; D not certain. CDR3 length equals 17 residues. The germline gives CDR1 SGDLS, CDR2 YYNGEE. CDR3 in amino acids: CASSVEDSSSYNSPLHF. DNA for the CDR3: TGTGCCAGCAGCGTAGAGGATAGTAGCTCCTATAATTCCCCCCTCCACTTT.

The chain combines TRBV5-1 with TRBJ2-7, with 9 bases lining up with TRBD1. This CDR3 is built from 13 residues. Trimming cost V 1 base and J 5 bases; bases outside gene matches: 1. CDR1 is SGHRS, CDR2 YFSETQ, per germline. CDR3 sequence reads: CASSLTGGHEQYF. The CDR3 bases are TGCGCCAGCAGCTTGACAGGGGGCCACGAGCAGTACTTC. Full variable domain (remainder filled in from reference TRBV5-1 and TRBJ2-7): KAGVTQTPRYLIKTRGQQVTLSCSPISGHRSVSWYQQTPGQGLQFLFEYFSETQRNKGNFPGRFSGRQFSNSRSEMNVSTLELGDSALYLCASSLTGGHEQYFGPGTRLTVT.

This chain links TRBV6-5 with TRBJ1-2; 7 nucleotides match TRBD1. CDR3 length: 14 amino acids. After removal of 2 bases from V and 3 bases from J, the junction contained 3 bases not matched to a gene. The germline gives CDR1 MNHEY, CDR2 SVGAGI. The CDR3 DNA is TGTGCCAGCAGTTACGACAGGGCGGACTATGGCTACACCTTC. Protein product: CASSYDRADYGYTF.

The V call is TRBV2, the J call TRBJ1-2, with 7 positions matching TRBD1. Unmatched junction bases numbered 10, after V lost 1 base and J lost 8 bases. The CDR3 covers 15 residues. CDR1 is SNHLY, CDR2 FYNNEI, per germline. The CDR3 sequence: CASSEEGGAGVGYTF. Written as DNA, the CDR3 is TGTGCCAGCAGTGAAGAAGGGGGCGCAGGCGTCGGCTACACCTTC.

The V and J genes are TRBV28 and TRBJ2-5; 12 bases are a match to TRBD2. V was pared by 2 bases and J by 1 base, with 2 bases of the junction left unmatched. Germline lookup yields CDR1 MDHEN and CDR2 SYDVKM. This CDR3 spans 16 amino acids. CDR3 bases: TGTGCCAGCAGTTTACTAGCGGGAGGGGGCCAAGAGACCCAGTACTTC. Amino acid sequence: CASSLLAGGGQETQYF. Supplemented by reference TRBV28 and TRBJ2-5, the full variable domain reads DVKVTQSSRYLVKRTGEKVFLECVQDMDHENMFWYRQDPGLGLRLIYFSYDVKMKEKGDIPEGYSVSREKKERFSLILESASTNQTSMYLCASSLLAGGGQETQYFGPGTRLLVL.

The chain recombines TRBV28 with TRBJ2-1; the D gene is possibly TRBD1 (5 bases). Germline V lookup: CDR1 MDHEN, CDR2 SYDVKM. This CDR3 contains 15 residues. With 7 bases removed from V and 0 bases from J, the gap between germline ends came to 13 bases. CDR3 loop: CASKPGIVSYNEQFF. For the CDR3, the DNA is TGTGCCAGCAAGCCAGGGATAGTCTCCTACAATGAGCAGTTCTTC.

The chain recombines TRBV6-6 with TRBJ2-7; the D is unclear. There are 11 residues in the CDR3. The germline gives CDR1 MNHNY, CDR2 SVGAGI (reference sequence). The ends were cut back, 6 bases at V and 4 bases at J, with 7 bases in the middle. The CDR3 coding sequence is TGTGCCAGCAGCCCAACTTACGAGCAGTACTTC. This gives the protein CASSPTYEQYF.

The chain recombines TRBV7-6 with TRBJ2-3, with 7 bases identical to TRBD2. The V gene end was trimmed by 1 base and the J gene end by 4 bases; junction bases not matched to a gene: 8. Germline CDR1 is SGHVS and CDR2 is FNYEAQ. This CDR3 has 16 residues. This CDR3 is CASSLVAGVAADTQYF. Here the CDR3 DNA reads TGTGCCAGCAGCTTAGTTGCGGGAGTGGCCGCAGATACGCAGTATTTT. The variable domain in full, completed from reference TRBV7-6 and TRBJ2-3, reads GAGVSQSPRYKVTKRGQDVALRCDPISGHVSLYWYRQALGQGPEFLTYFNYEAQQDKSGLPNDRFSAERPEGSISTLTIQRTEQRDSAMYRCASSLVAGVAADTQYFGPGTRLTVL.

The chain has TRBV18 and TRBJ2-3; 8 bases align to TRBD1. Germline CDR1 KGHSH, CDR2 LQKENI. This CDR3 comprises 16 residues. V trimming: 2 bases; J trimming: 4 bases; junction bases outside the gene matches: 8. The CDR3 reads CASSPRQGALSDTQYF. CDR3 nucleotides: TGTGCCAGCTCACCAAGGCAGGGGGCTTTGTCAGATACGCAGTATTTT.

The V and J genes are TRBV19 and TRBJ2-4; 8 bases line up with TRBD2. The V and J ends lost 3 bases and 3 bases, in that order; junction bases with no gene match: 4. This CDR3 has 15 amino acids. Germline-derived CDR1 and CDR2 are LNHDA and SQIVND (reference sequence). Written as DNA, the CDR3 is TGTGCCAGTAGTATGAAGGGACTAGGCAAAAACATTCAGTACTTC. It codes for CASSMKGLGKNIQYF.

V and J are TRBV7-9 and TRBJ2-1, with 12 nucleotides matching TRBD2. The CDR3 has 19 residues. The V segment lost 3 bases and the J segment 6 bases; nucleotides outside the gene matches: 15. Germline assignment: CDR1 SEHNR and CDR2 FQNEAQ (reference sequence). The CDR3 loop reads CASSFLGGLAGGPGNEQFF. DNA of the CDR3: TGTGCCAGCAGCTTCCTGGGTGGGCTAGCGGGAGGGCCAGGCAATGAGCAGTTCTTC.

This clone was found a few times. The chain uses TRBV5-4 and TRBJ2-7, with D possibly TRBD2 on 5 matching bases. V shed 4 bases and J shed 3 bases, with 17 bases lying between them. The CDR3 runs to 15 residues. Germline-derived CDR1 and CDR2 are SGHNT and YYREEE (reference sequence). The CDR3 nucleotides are TGTGCCAGCAGCCCCGGCGGGCGGTCCGACTACGAGCAGTACTTC. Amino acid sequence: CASSPGGRSDYEQYF.

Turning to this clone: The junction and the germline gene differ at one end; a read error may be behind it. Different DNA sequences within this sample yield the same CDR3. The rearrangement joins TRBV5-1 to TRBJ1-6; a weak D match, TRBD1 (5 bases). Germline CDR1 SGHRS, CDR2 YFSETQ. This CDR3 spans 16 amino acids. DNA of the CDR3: TGCGCCAGCAGCTTGGATTCAGGGATCTATAATTCCCCCCTCCACTTT. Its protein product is CASSLDSGIYNSPLHF.

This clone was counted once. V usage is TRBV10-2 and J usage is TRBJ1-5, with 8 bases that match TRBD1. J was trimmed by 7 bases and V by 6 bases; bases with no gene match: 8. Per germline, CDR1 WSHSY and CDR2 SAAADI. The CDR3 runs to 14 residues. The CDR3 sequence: CASRSGGQGQPQHF. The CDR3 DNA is TGCGCCAGCAGGTCAGGGGGCCAAGGCCAGCCCCAGCATTTT.

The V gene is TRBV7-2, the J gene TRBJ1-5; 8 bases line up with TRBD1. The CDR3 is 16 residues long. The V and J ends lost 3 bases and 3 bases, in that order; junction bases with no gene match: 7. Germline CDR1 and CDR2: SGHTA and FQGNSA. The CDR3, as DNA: TGTGCCAGCAGCTTCGGACAGGGTCGGTACAATCAGCCCCAGCATTTT. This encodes CASSFGQGRYNQPQHF.

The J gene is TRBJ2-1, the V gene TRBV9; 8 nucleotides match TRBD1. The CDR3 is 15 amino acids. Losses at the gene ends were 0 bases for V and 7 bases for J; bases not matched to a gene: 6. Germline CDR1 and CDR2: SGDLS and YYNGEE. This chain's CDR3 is CASSVVSGQGNEQFF. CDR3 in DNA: TGTGCCAGCAGCGTAGTAAGTGGACAGGGAAATGAGCAGTTCTTC.

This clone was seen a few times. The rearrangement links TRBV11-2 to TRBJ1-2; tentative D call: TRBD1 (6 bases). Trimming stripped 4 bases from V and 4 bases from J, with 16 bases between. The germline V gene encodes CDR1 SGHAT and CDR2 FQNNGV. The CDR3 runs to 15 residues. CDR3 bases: TGTGCCAGCAGCTCGTTGACAGGAGAATTCTATGGCTACACCTTC. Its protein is CASSSLTGEFYGYTF.

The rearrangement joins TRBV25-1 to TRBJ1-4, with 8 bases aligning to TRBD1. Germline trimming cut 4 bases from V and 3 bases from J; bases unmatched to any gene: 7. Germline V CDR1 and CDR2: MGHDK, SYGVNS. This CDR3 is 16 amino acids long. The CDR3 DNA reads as TGTGCCAGCAGTGTAACAGGGGGGTCGGCTAATGAAAAACTGTTTTTT. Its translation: CASSVTGGSANEKLFF.

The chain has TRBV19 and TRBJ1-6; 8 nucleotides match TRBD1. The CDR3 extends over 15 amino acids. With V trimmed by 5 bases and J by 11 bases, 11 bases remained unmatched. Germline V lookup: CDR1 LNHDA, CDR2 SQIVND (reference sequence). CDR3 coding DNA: TGTGCCAGTAGTCGTTCCGGACAGGGTGGCCCACCCCTCCACTTT. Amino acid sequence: CASSRSGQGGPPLHF.